Given below is one T cell receptor (beta chain) in context. Only a few counts were recorded for this clonotype. Its antigen target is currently unknown. No quality values exist for individual bases; no much larger clone is one base distant. Library method: PCR. Instrument on record: Illumina HiSeq 2500. To normalize quantification of the TCRbeta repertoire, the TCR libraries were built with molecular barcoding that relied on unique molecular identifiers. Using fastp at Q25 and MiXCR, TCRdb reprocessed the public reads and kept productive beta chains. Each entry merges the rows of one CDR3 protein and shows their most common DNA and genes. The sample profile shows about 460,000 distinct CDR3 sequences; about 10% of them were found once. Just over 2% of the sample rests with the top ten. The intended sense of this specimen's treatment or condition label: allogeneic hematopoietic cell transplantation with graft depleted of TCRalphabeta T cells and CD19 B cells. Transplant recipients were children who received TCRalphabeta/CD19-depleted allogeneic hematopoietic cell grafts.

The source of the sample is a study of T-cell reconstitution after alpha-beta-depleted transplantation in children (TCRdb year 2016). In the study overall: The study quantitatively tracked T-cell immune reconstitution after TCRalphabeta/CD19-depleted allogeneic hematopoietic cell transplantation in children using TCR repertoire profiling. Broad study findings and their caveats: The high TCRbeta diversity at day 60 in some patients was ascribed to recipient T cells and intrathymic progenitors that had survived conditioning. The apparently early alphabetaT-cell count recovery about two months after transplant was reportedly dependent on only several hundred rapidly expanded clones derived from non-depleted graft cells. Hyperexpanded clone frequencies declined over subsequent months; after one year, T-cell counts and TCRbeta diversity were mostly attributed to newly produced T cells.

V is shortened by 5 bases, J by 9 bases, and the region joining them spans 16 bases. From a lookup of the germline V gene, CDR1 and CDR2 are MDHEN and SYDVKM. Taken from cysteine to phenylalanine, the CDR3 has 13 residues. The kept DNA is CDR3 alone, 39 bases in frame from the first base. The source was PBMCs, collected before TCRalphabeta/CD19-depleted stem cell transplant. The TCR originated in a child aged 2 to 10 with inherited bone marrow failure, due to receive a stem cell transplant. Recombination linked TRBV28 to TRBJ1-1; no confident D gene assignment can be made. The CDR3 region reads CASSMRLAGKAFF. In nucleotide form, the sequence is TGTGCCAGCAGTATGAGACTCGCGGGGAAAGCTTTCTTT.